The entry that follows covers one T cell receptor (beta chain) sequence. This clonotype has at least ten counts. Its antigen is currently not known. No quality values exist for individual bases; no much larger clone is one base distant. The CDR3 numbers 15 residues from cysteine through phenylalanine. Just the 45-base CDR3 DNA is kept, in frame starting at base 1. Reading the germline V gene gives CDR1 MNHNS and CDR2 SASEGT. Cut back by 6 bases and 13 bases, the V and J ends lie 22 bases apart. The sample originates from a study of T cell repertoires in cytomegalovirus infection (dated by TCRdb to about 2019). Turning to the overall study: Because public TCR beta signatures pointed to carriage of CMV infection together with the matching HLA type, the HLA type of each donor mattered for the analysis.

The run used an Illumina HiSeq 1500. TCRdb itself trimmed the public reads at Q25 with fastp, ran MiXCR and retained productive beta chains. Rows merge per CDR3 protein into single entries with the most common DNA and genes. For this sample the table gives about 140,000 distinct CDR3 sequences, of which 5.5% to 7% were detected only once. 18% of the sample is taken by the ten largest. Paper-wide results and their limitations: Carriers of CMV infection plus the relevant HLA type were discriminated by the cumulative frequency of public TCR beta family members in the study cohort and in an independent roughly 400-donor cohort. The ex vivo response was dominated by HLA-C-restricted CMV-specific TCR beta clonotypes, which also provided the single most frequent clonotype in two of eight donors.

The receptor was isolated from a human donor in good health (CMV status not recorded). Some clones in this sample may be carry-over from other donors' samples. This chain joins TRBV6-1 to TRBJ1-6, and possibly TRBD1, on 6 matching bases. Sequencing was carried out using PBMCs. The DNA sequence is TGTGCCAGCAGCTCCACAGGGCCTCGACGTGGGCCCCTCCACTTT. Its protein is CASSSTGPRRGPLHF.